The rows below give T cell receptor beta chains drawn from one sample of a study of cytomegalovirus exposure and HLA in healthy donors. Only in-frame clones appear in the TCRdb table, and some are missing; sequencing was by immunoSEQ multiplex PCR. The sample gives some 83,000 clones, roughly 94% of which show up once; approximately 3.5% is in the top ten. Material: PBMCs. The origin of the receptors is a young woman in good health and CMV-seropositive. CDR3s leave out the opening cysteine and the closing phenylalanine or tryptophan. Fields, in order: V gene, D gene, J gene, CDR3 length, clone size, CDR3 protein. D genes are given only for firm matches. Size values are once, few and many counts, or a class for expanded clones, and some rows have none.

TRBV5-5	.	TRBJ1-3	15	.	ASSYRVEAYSGNTIY
TRBV18	.	TRBJ2-3	14	once	ASSPTTGSSTDTQY
TRBV5-1	TRBD2	TRBJ2-7	12	.	ASSPRTSGYEQY
TRBV10-3	TRBD1	TRBJ1-5	13	.	AISGGQGLGQPQH
TRBV4-3	.	TRBJ2-3	13	.	ASSQAVTSTDTQY
TRBV6-6	TRBD1	TRBJ2-7	14	once	ASRPRDRISSYEQY
TRBV7-2	.	TRBJ2-7	11	.	ASSSWATREQY
TRBV5-1	TRBD2	TRBJ2-1	12	.	ASSFGGGLNEQF
TRBV14	TRBD1	TRBJ1-2	16	.	ASSRRLSTGGSNYGYT
TRBV15	.	TRBJ1-1	12	.	ATSRDRGGTEAF
TRBV2	.	TRBJ1-5	11	.	ASSEQGFQPQH
TRBV15	.	TRBJ2-5	13	once	ATSLGRYHQETQY
TRBV6-1	.	TRBJ2-7	14	.	ASSEGYRESFYEQY
TRBV6-5	.	TRBJ2-7	12	.	ASTKQGRSYEQY
TRBV11-3	TRBD1	TRBJ1-6	12	.	ASSFDRGSSPLH
TRBV5-8	TRBD1	TRBJ2-3	13	.	ASSYWTGNTDTQY
TRBV25-1	TRBD1	TRBJ1-6	12	.	ASRVTGKDSPLH
TRBV5-6	.	TRBJ1-5	12	.	ASSLASGEQPQH
TRBV28	.	TRBJ2-7	11	.	ASFSSTGLEQY
TRBV6-4	TRBD2	TRBJ2-3	13	once	ASSDSAGAGDTQY
TRBV7-9	TRBD2	TRBJ2-1	10	.	ASSFTSGGQF
TRBV9	TRBD2	TRBJ2-7	13	.	ASSALPAGVYEQY
TRBV19	.	TRBJ1-1	13	.	ASSTKTGLNTEAF
TRBV7-3	.	TRBJ1-2	13	.	ASSPTPSGDYGYT
TRBV28	TRBD1	TRBJ1-4	13	.	ASSSTGSENEKLF
TRBV28	TRBD1	TRBJ1-1	12	.	ASSLTGGGTEAF
TRBV11-3	TRBD2	TRBJ2-2	13	.	ASSPRLADRGELF
TRBV18	TRBD1	TRBJ1-2	12	.	ASSPRDRDYGYT
TRBV21-1	.	TRBJ1-5	16	once	ASSKVILRDNGNQPQH
TRBV18	.	TRBJ2-2	12	.	ASSPRGTDGELF
TRBV7-2	TRBD1	TRBJ1-2	13	.	ASSQDRVQGGGYT
TRBV7-3	TRBD1	TRBJ1-2	13	.	ASSLNPGGYYGYT
TRBV7-2	.	TRBJ1-5	13	.	ASSLGIQTNQPQH
TRBV13	TRBD1	TRBJ1-1	12	once	ASSLGQGATEAF
TRBV5-1	.	TRBJ1-1	14	.	ASSFFGSNMNTEAF
TRBV7-2	.	TRBJ2-1	12	.	ASSLAPRDNEQF
TRBV5-1	.	TRBJ2-7	13	.	ASSLAQGANYEQY
TRBV6-6	.	TRBJ1-2	12	.	ASSFGSNNYGYT
TRBV19	TRBD2	TRBJ2-5	12	.	ASTGTRSSETQY
TRBV6-1	.	TRBJ2-3	12	.	ASSETRGTDTQY
TRBV15	TRBD1	TRBJ1-1	11	.	ATSRMGQLEAF
TRBV19	.	TRBJ1-2	10	.	ASSIGTAGYT
TRBV6-1	.	TRBJ1-3	13	few	ASSSTGSSGNTIY
TRBV6-5	.	TRBJ2-5	11	.	ASSYRLDETQY
TRBV5-1	.	TRBJ1-6	14	many	ASSSQGSSYNSPLH
TRBV7-9	TRBD1	TRBJ1-2	12	.	ASSLGTGVNGYT
TRBV19	TRBD2	TRBJ2-1	12	.	ASSSGGAYNEQF
TRBV28	TRBD1	TRBJ1-5	13	.	ASSLRQGAFQPQH
TRBV30	TRBD1	TRBJ1-6	13	.	AWTRGQLYNSPLH
TRBV7-9	TRBD1	TRBJ1-1	13	.	ASSDIDRGNTEAF
TRBV15	.	TRBJ2-3	14	.	ATSRDNGEGTDTQY
TRBV9	TRBD2	TRBJ2-2	18	.	ASSVASTLAGGRVTGELF